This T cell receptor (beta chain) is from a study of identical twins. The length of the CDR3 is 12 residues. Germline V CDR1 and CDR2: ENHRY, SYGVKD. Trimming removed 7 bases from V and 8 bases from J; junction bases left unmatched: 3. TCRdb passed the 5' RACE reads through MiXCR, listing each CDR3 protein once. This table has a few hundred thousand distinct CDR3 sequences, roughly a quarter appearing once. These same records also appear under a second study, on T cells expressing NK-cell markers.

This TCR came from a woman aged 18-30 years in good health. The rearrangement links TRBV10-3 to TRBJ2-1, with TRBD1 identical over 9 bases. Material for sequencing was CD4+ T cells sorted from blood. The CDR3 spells CAITDRGDEQFF. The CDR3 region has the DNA TGTGCCATCACGGACAGGGGAGATGAGCAGTTCTTC.